The subject of this entry is one T cell receptor beta chain. Authors' data handling: Reference gene primer amplification gave estimated nucleated cell counts. The assay was immunoSEQ multiplex PCR, and TCRdb's table has in-frame clones only and misses some. V and J calls and clone size are as listed in that table; D and trimming were resolved from the DNA. Of 180,000 or so clones listed, roughly 78% were seen once; the top ten hold about 2.8%. This sample stems from a study of blood T cell repertoires in COVID-19. About the research overall: Specimens from acute and convalescent COVID-19 originated in the United States, Italy and Spain.

The receptor comes from a woman of 80 years or more with active or convalescent COVID-19. Sequenced: peripheral blood.

The CDR3, as DNA: TGTGCCAGCAGCTTGGCTCCCGCGGGAAGGATAATAGAAGAGACCCAGTACTTC. It specifies CASSLAPAGRIIEETQYF. This chain uses TRBV5-4 with TRBJ2-5; a possible D gene is TRBD2 (6 bases). CDR1 and CDR2 from the germline V gene are SGHNT and YYREEE (reference sequence). V was pared by 0 bases and J by 3 bases, with 21 bases between. CDR3 length equals 18 residues. Full variable domain (missing parts from reference TRBV5-4 and TRBJ2-5): ETGVTQSPTHLIKTRGQQVTLRCSSQSGHNTVSWYQQALGQGPQFIFQYYREEENGRGNFPPRFSGLQFPNYSSELNVNALELDDSALYLCASSLAPAGRIIEETQYFGPGTRLLVL.